The 20 T cell receptor beta chains below come from one sample, sequenced in a study of T cells in Graves' hyperthyroidism and ophthalmopathy. The source material, RNA transcripts, was used to amplify TCR beta CDR3 regions. When the TCR CDR3 underwent first-round RT-PCR, the HTBI primer set was used. TCRdb analysed the multiplex PCR reads with MiXCR anew, one entry per CDR3 protein. The sample holds over 300,000 distinct CDR3 sequences, roughly an eighth seen once. Material for sequencing was blood. The receptors come from a woman between 35 and 50 years old with Graves' ophthalmopathy.

The chain joins TRBV18 to TRBJ2-7, with unresolved D. This CDR3 has 16 residues. V gave up 3 bases and J gave up 0 bases, with 15 bases separating them. The germline gives CDR1 KGHSH, CDR2 LQKENI. The CDR3 region is CASSPSKLQSSYEQYF. CDR3 coding DNA: TGTGCCAGCTCACCCTCGAAGCTGCAGAGCTCCTACGAGCAGTACTTC.

At least ten counts were recorded for this clonotype. The chain recombines TRBV29-1 with TRBJ2-4, with D perhaps matching TRBD2 (7 bases). Trimming removed 7 bases from V and 8 bases from J, with 15 bases in between. CDR1 is SQVTM, CDR2 ANQGSEA, per germline. The CDR3 has 12 residues. DNA for the CDR3: TGCAGCGCCGGTAGGGGGGGTGACATTCAGTACTTC. Residues: CSAGRGGDIQYF.

This clonotype was recorded at least ten times. This chain joins TRBV2 and TRBJ2-5, with unresolved D. Trimming removed 8 bases at V and 4 bases at J, with 8 bases between. The germline V gene encodes CDR1 SNHLY and CDR2 FYNNEI. The CDR3 spans 11 residues. The CDR3: CASGLGETQYF. The CDR3 region has the DNA TGTGCCAGCGGCTTAGGAGAGACCCAGTACTTC.

The rearrangement joins TRBV12-3 or TRBV12-4 to TRBJ2-7; the D gene is possibly TRBD1 (5 bases). Deletions cut 8 bases from V and 4 bases from J, with 15 bases between. The CDR3 has 13 amino acids. As DNA, the CDR3 is TGTGCCAGCTCCGAGACAGTGGTTTACGAGCAGTACTTC. It is translated as CASSETVVYEQYF.

This clonotype was seen more than once but under ten times. One junction end does not reproduce the germline sequence, and a read error may be involved. The chain recombines TRBV28 with TRBJ1-2, with 8 bases matching TRBD1. In germline, CDR1 is MDHEN, CDR2 SYDVKM. The CDR3 has 15 residues. The CDR3, as DNA: TGTGCCAGCAGTTTATCGTCAGGGGGCGGCTATGGCCACACCTTC. Its protein product is CASSLSSGGGYGHTF.

This clonotype has a handful of counts. The V call is TRBV30, the J call TRBJ2-1; D perhaps matches TRBD1 (5 bases). V shed 0 bases and J shed 12 bases, with 9 bases lying between them. Per the germline V gene, CDR1 is GTSNPN and CDR2 is SVGIG (reference sequence). This CDR3 is 11 amino acids long. The CDR3 DNA is TGTGCCTGGAGTGTGGTTAGGGGGCAGTTCTTC. It yields the protein CAWSVVRGQFF. The full variable domain, rest sourced from reference TRBV30 and TRBJ2-1, is SQTIHQWPATLVQPVGSPLSLECTVEGTSNPNLYWYRQAAGRGLQLLFYSVGIGQISSEVPQNLSASRPQDRQFILSSKKLLLSDSGFYLCAWSVVRGQFFGPGTRLTVL.

There are many counts of this clonotype. The chain links TRBV11-3 to TRBJ1-4; D perhaps matches TRBD1 (5 bases). Trimming removed 5 bases at V and 5 bases at J, with 12 bases between. The germline gives CDR1 SGHNT, CDR2 YENEEA. CDR3 size: 14 residues. CDR3 DNA sequence: TGTGCCAGCAGCCCGGGGCTCGGAAATGAAAAACTGTTTTTT. Translation gives CASSPGLGNEKLFF.

The chain joins TRBV6-2 or TRBV6-3 to TRBJ2-4; weak D call: TRBD2 (7 bases). V lost 4 bases to trimming and J lost 7 bases, with 14 bases between them. CDR3 size: 14 residues. Germline CDR1 is MNHEY and CDR2 is SVGEGT. This chain's CDR3 is CASSFGGGGNIQYF. The CDR3 nucleotides are TGTGCCAGCAGTTTTGGGGGGGGCGGGAACATTCAGTACTTC.

This chain joins TRBV7-2 and TRBJ2-6, with 7 bases aligning to TRBD1. This CDR3 has 20 residues. With 1 base clipped from V and 0 bases from J, the junction kept 12 bases outside the gene matches. From germline, CDR1 is SGHTA and CDR2 FQGNSA. CDR3 sequence: CASSLGGQRLHSSGANVLTF. The CDR3, as DNA: TGTGCCAGCAGCTTAGGGGGACAGCGACTACACAGCTCTGGGGCCAACGTCCTGACTTTC.

The table lists this clonotype with many counts. The V gene is TRBV15, the J gene TRBJ2-7; D remains unclear. V was clipped by 0 bases and J by 5 bases, with 8 bases between them. The CDR3 has 13 residues. Per the germline V gene, CDR1 is LNHNV and CDR2 is YYDKDF (reference sequence). The CDR3 sequence is CATSRDKSHEQYF. CDR3 nucleotides: TGTGCCACCAGCAGAGATAAGTCGCACGAGCAGTACTTC.

This rearrangement joins TRBV12-3 or TRBV12-4 to TRBJ1-2, with TRBD1 as a possible D gene (5 bases). V was trimmed by 8 bases and J by 3 bases, leaving 31 bases between them. This CDR3 has 19 residues. The CDR3 spells CASGRIDIDRTTAYYGYTF. The DNA for the CDR3 is TGTGCCAGCGGGCGGATCGATATCGACAGAACAACCGCGTACTATGGCTACACCTTC.

The genes are TRBV7-9 and TRBJ2-2; D uncertain. In germline, CDR1 is SEHNR, CDR2 FQNEAQ (reference sequence). V shed 5 bases and J shed 0 bases, with 16 bases lying between them. The CDR3 loop spans 17 amino acids. The CDR3 here is CASSTVVRPANTGELFF. The DNA for the CDR3 is TGTGCCAGCAGCACAGTCGTCAGGCCGGCGAACACCGGGGAGCTGTTTTTT.

In its sample, this clonotype was seen a few times. The chain employs TRBV4-1 and TRBJ2-5; 9 bases agree with TRBD1. The CDR3 runs to 15 residues. J was trimmed by 2 bases and V by 1 base; bases with no gene match: 2. The germline CDR1 and CDR2 sequences are MGHRA and YSYEKL. The CDR3 DNA reads TGCGCCAGCAGCCAAGGGGACAGGGCACAAGAGACCCAGTACTTC. Protein sequence: CASSQGDRAQETQYF.

This clonotype appeared many times. CDR3 sequence: CASSSNGALGFNEQFF. CDR3 sequence (DNA): TGTGCCAGCAGTTCCAACGGGGCCCTGGGTTTCAATGAGCAGTTCTTC. The gene calls are TRBV12-3 or TRBV12-4 and TRBJ2-1; D tentatively fits TRBD1 or TRBD2 (5 bases each). The CDR3 length is 16 residues. With 4 bases removed from V and 6 bases from J, the gap between germline ends came to 19 bases.

This clonotype was seen only a few times. The chain joins TRBV4-1 to TRBJ2-5; TRBD1 might be the D (7 bases). The CDR3 extends over 16 amino acids. CDR1 is MGHRA and CDR2 is YSYEKL in the germline V gene. Trimming shortened V by 4 bases and J by 2 bases, and 17 bases separated the two germline ends. Here the CDR3 DNA reads TGCGCCAGCAGCCCTCCAGGGGGGCCGAGACAAGAGACCCAGTACTTC. Its translation is CASSPPGGPRQETQYF.

The chain combines TRBV5-1 with TRBJ2-7; the match to TRBD1 covers 9 bases. The length of the CDR3 is 17 residues. Germline CDR1 is SGHRS and CDR2 is YFSETQ. J lost 4 bases, V lost 0 bases, and 11 bases had no gene match. The CDR3 reads CASSLGSYRGLSYEQYF. CDR3 coding DNA: TGCGCCAGCAGCTTGGGGAGTTACAGGGGGCTATCGTACGAGCAGTACTTC.

This clonotype has at least ten counts. The chain employs TRBV7-9 and TRBJ2-4; a weak D match, TRBD1 (6 bases). Germline loops: CDR1 SEHNR, CDR2 FQNEAQ (reference sequence). Trimming shortened V by 5 bases and J by 6 bases, and 11 bases separated the two germline ends. This CDR3 has 13 residues. CDR3 DNA sequence: TGTGCCAGCAGCCCTGTAGGGGGAAACATTCAGTACTTC. Amino acids: CASSPVGGNIQYF.

This clonotype was seen at least ten times. DNA of the CDR3: TGTGCCAGCAGCCAACAGGAGACCCAGTACTTC. It yields the protein CASSQQETQYF. The V call is TRBV3-1, the J call TRBJ2-5; D is unclear. Between the trimmed V and J ends, which lost 2 bases and 5 bases, there was a span of 3 bases. The germline CDR1 and CDR2 sequences are LGHDT and YNNKEL (reference sequence). The CDR3 has 11 residues.

This clonotype came up many times. The chain carries TRBV7-9 and TRBJ1-1; no definite D call. Germline values: CDR1 SEHNR, CDR2 FQNEAQ (reference sequence). This CDR3 region has 13 residues. V was trimmed by 1 base and J by 7 bases, leaving 10 bases between them. The CDR3 is CASSLVGTLEAFF. The CDR3 nucleotides are TGTGCCAGCAGCTTAGTCGGCACACTTGAAGCTTTCTTT. The full variable domain, completed using reference TRBV7-9 and TRBJ1-1, is DTGVSQNPRHKITKRGQNVTFRCDPISEHNRLYWYRQTLGQGPEFLTYFQNEAQLEKSRLLSDRFSAERPKGSFSTLEIQRTEQGDSAMYLCASSLVGTLEAFFGQGTRLTVV.

This clonotype occurred a few times. V and J are TRBV6-6 and TRBJ1-4; D is ambiguous. CDR3 length equals 14 residues. Germline V gene data show CDR1 as MNHNY and CDR2 as SVGAGI (reference sequence). The V end lost 2 bases, the J end lost 8 bases, and 12 bases lay between the germline ends. The CDR3 coding sequence is TGTGCCAGCAGTTACAGACCAGTCGGGGAAAAACTGTTTTTT. Encoded protein: CASSYRPVGEKLFF.